There are a few counts of the clone carrying this T cell receptor beta chain. Original processing methods: Cell counts per sample came from amplifying reference gene primers. Using immunoSEQ multiplex PCR, the repertoire was profiled, and TCRdb retains in-frame clones only, with some absent. The D gene and trimming were derived from the DNA, and the V and J assignments and clone size from that table. The sample has under 200,000 clones, 80% to 95% seen once. The source of the sample is a study of blood T cell repertoires in COVID-19. Background on the study: Acute-phase and convalescent COVID-19 samples originated in the United States, Italy and Spain. Nucleic acid was either cDNA or gDNA, and it came from T cells, B-cell-depleted T cells, or PBMCs.

The V and J ends lost 2 bases and 2 bases respectively, with 13 bases between them. The CDR3 is 15 residues long. CDR1 WNHNN and CDR2 SYGVQD come from the germline V gene (reference sequence). Sequenced: peripheral blood. The clonotype originates from a man aged 45-65 years with acute or convalescent COVID-19. The chain uses TRBV10-1 and TRBJ2-7, with D possibly being TRBD2 (5 bases). The CDR3 bases are TGCGCCAGCAGTGAGAAGCGGCGGCCGACCTACGAGCAGTACTTC. Amino acid sequence: CASSEKRRPTYEQYF.